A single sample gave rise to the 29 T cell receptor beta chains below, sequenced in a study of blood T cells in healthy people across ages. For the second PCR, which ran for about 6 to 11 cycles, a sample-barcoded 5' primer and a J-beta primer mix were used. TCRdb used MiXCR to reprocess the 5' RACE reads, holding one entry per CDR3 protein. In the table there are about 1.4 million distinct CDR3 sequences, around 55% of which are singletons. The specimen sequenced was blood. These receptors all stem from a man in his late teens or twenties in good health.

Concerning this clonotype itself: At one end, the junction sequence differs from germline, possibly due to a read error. As DNA, the CDR3 is TGCGCCAGCATTGACAGTGCAATTAGCTCCGACAATGAGCAGTTCTTC. This translates into CASIDSAISSDNEQFF. The chain couples TRBV5-1 to TRBJ2-1, with D possibly TRBD1 on 5 matching bases. CDR1 is SGHRS, CDR2 YFSETQ, per germline. The CDR3 has 16 residues.

The CDR3 bases are TGTGCCAGCAGACCGCAGGGTTCAGCCCCCTCTACTTACAATGAGCAGTTCTTC. Residues: CASRPQGSAPSTYNEQFF. The gene calls are TRBV27 and TRBJ2-1; TRBD1 might be the D (5 bases). The CDR3 length is 18 residues. The V end was cut by 6 bases, the J end by 4 bases, with 25 bases between. CDR1 and CDR2 from the germline V gene are MNHEY and SMNVEV (reference sequence).

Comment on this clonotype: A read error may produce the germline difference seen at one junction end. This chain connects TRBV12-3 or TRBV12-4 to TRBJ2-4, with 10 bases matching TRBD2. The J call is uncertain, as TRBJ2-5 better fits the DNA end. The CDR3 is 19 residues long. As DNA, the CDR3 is TGTGCCCGCAGTTTCAAATGGCTTCGTACTAGCGGGAATCAAGAGACCCAGTACTTC. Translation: CARSFKWLRTSGNQETQYF.

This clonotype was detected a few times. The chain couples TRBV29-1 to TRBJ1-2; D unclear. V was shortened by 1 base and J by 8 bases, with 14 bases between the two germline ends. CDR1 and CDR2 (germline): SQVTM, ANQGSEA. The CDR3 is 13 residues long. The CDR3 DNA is TGCAGCGTTGAAGCGGCGACTTGGAGGGGCTACACCTTC. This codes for CSVEAATWRGYTF.

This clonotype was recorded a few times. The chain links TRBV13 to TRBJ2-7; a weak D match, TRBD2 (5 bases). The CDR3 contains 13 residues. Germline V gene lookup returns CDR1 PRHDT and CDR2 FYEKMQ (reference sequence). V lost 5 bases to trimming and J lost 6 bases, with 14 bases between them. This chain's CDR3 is CASSVVGEVEQYF. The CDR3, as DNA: TGTGCCAGCAGCGTGGTCGGGGAAGTCGAGCAGTACTTC.

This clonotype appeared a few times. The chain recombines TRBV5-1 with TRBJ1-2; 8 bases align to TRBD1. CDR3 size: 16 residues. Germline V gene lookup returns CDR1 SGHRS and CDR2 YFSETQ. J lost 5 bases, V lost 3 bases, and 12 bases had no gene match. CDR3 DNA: TGCGCCAGCAGCTGGGGCGGGGACAGGAGATTTTATGGCTACACCTTC. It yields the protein CASSWGGDRRFYGYTF.

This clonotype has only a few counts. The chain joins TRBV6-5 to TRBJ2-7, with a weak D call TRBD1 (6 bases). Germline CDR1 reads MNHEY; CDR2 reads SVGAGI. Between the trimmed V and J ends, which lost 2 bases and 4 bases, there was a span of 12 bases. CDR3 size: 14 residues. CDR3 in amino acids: CASSYIGQLYEQYF. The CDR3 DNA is TGTGCCAGCAGTTACATAGGACAGCTATACGAGCAGTACTTC.

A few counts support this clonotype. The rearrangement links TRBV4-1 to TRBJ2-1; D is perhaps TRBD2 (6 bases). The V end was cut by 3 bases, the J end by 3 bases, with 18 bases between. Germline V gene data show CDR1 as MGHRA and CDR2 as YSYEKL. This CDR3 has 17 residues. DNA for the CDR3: TGCGCCAGCAGCCAGGACTTTCTAGCGCGGCTCTACAATGAGCAGTTCTTC. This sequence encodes CASSQDFLARLYNEQFF.

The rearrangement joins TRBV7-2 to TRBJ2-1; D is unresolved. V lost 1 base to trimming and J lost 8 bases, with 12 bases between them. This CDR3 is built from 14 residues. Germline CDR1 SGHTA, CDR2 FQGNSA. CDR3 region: CASSLGAAWDEQFF. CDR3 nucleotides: TGTGCCAGCAGCTTAGGGGCGGCATGGGATGAGCAGTTCTTC.

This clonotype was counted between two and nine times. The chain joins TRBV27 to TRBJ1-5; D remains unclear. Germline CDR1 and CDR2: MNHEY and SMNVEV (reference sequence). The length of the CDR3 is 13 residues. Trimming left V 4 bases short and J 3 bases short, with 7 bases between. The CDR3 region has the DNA TGTGCCAGCAGTTGGGGAATCAATCAGCCCCAGCATTTT. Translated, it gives CASSWGINQPQHF.

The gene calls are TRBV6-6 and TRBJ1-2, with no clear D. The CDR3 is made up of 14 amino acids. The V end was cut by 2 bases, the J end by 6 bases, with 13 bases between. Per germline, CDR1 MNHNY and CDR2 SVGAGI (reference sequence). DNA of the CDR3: TGTGCCAGCAGTTACGTTCGGACGTTTGATGGCTACACCTTC. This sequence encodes CASSYVRTFDGYTF.

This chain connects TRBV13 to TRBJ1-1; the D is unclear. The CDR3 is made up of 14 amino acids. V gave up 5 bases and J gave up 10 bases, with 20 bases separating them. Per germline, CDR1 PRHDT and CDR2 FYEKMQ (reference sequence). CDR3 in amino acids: CASSTSGGPRGAFF. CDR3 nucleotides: TGTGCCAGCAGCACAAGCGGCGGGCCCCGCGGAGCTTTCTTT.

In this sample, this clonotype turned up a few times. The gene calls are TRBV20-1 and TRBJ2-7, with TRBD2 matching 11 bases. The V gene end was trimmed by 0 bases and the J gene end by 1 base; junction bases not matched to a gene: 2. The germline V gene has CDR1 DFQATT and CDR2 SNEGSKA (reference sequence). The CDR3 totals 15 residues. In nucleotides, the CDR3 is TGCAGTGCTAGAGATGCTAGCGGGGGGTCCTACGAGCAGTACTTC. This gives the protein CSARDASGGSYEQYF.

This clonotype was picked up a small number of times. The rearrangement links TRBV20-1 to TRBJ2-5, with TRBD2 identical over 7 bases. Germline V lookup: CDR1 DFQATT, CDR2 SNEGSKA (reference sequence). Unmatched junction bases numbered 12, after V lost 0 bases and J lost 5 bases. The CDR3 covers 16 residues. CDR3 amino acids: CSARDQLLAFQETQYF. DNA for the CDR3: TGCAGTGCTAGAGATCAGCTACTAGCGTTCCAGGAGACCCAGTACTTC.

The CDR3 sequence: CASSPWDGNEQYF. The CDR3 DNA follows: TGTGCCAGCAGTCCCTGGGACGGCAACGAGCAGTACTTC. The rearrangement joins TRBV27 to TRBJ2-7; D is perhaps TRBD1 or TRBD2 (5 bases each). With 5 bases removed from V and 5 bases from J, the gap between germline ends came to 13 bases. CDR3 length: 13 residues. Germline CDR1 MNHEY, CDR2 SMNVEV (reference sequence).

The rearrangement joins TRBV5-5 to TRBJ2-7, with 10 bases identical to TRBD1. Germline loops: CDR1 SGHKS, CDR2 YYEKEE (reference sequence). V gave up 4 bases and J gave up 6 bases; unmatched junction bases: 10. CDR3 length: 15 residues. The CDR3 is CASSKPGTGEGEQYF. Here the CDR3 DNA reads TGTGCCAGCAGCAAACCCGGGACAGGGGAGGGCGAGCAGTACTTC.

CDR3 in amino acids: CASSQRGAETQYF. The CDR3 nucleotides read TGTGCCAGCAGTCAACGAGGGGCGGAGACCCAGTACTTC. The chain carries TRBV3-1 and TRBJ2-7; D is tentatively TRBD1 or TRBD2 (5 bases each). The DNA matches TRBJ2-5 better at its end, which makes the J call doubtful. The CDR3 is 13 amino acids. Germline CDR1 LGHDT, CDR2 YNNKEL (reference sequence).

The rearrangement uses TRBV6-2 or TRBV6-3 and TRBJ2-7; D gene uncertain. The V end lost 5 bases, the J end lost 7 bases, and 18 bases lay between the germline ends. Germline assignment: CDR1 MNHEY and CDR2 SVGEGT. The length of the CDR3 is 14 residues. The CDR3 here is CASSPTPSYNEQYF. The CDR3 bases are TGTGCCAGCAGTCCGACCCCTTCCTACAATGAGCAGTACTTC.

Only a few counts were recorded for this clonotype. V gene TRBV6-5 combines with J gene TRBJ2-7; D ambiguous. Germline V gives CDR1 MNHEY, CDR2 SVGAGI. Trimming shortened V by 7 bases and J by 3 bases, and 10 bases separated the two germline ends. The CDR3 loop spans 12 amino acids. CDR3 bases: TGTGCCAGCACCTCGTTGGGCTACGAGCAGTACTTC. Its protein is CASTSLGYEQYF.

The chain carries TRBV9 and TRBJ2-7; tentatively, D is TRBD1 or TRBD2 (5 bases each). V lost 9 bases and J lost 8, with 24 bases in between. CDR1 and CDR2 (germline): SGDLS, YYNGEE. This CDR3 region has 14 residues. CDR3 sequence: CATNVDGTDKKQYF. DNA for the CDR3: TGTGCCACTAACGTGGACGGGACGGACAAAAAGCAGTACTTC.

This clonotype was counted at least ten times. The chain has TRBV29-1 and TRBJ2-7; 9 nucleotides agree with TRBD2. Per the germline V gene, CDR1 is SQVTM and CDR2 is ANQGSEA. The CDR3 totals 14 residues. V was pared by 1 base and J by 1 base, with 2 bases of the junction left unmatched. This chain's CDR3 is CSVEVSGSSYEQYF. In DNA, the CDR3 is TGCAGCGTTGAAGTTAGCGGGAGTTCCTACGAGCAGTACTTC.

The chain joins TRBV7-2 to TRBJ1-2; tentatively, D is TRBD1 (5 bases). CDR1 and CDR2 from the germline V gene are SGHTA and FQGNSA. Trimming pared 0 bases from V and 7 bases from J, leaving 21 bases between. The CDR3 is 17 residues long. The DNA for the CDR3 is TGTGCCAGCAGCTTAGCGAGACCCAGTATCTCTACAGGTGGCTACACCTTC. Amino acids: CASSLARPSISTGGYTF.

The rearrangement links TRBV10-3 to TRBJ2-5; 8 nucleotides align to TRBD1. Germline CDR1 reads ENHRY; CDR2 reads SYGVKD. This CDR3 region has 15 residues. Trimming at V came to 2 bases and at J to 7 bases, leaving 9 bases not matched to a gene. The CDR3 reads CAISERVGQGMTQYF. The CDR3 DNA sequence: TGTGCCATCAGTGAGAGGGTCGGACAGGGAATGACCCAGTACTTC.

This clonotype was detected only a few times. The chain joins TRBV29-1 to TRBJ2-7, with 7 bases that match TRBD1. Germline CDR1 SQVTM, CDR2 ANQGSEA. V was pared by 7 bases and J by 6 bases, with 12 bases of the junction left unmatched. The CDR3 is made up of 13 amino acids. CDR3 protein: CSARDREGGEQYF. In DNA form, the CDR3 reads TGCAGCGCCCGCGACAGGGAAGGAGGCGAGCAGTACTTC.

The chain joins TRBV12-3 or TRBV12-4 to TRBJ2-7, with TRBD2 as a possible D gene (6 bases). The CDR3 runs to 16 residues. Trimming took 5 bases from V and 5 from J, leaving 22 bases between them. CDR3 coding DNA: TGTGCCAGCAGTCCTGTTCGATGGGGGGATGTCCACGAGCAGTACTTC. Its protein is CASSPVRWGDVHEQYF.

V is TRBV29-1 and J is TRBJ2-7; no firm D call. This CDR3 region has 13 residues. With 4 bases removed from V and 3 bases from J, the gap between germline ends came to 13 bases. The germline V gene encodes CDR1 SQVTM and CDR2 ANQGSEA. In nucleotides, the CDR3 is TGCAGCGTTGGTCATGGGATTGGCTACGAGCAGTACTTC. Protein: CSVGHGIGYEQYF.

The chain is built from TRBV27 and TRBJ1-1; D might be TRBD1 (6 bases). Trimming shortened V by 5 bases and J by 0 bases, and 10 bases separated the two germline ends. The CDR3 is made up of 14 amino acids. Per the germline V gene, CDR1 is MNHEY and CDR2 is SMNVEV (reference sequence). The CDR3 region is CASSAGDMNTEAFF. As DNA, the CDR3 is TGTGCCAGCAGTGCAGGGGATATGAACACTGAAGCTTTCTTT.

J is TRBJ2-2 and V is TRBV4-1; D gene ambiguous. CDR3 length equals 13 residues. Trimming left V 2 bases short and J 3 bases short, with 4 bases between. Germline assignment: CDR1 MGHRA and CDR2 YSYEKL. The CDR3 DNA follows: TGCGCCAGCAGCCAAATACACACCGGGGAGCTGTTTTTT. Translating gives CASSQIHTGELFF.

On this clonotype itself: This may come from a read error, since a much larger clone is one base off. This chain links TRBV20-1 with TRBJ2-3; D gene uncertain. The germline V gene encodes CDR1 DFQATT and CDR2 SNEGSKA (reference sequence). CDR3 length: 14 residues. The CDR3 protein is CSARYDRNTATQYF. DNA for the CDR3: TGCAGTGCTAGATACGACCGAAACACAGCTACGCAGTATTTT.